The present T cell receptor beta chain was sequenced within a study of tumor-infiltrating lymphocytes in primary liver carcinoma. Overall study: Tumors measured roughly 4 to 11 cm and were stage T1-T3 N0M0.

Constant-region priming of about 520 ng total RNA yielded TCR beta cDNA. Modified slightly, ARM-PCR produced TCR beta libraries over three nested multiplex PCR rounds. A C-beta reverse primer and TRBV1-TRBV30 forward primers served in each of the first two PCR rounds, at about 10 cycles apiece. TCRdb independently ran MiXCR on the multiplex PCR reads; one entry per CDR3 protein. The repertoire includes hundreds of thousands of distinct CDR3 sequences, roughly 60% of them detected once, and roughly 10% sits in the top ten. The study extracted blood RNA from unsorted whole blood and also extracted germline DNA. Study-level findings and limits: Less overlap was seen in tumor-adjacent and tumor-blood pairs than in tumor region pairs. The study found a significantly higher top-250-clone fraction in tumors than in blood (p = 0.039).

The CDR3 has 13 amino acids. About this clonotype: The target antigen is unknown. This sequence may be a read error, since a much larger clone differs from it by one base.

The TCR comes from a man aged 35 to 55 with primary liver carcinoma and hepatitis B virus infection. Sequencing input: peripheral blood. The V and J genes are TRBV1 and TRBJ1-5. TRBV1 is described as a pseudogene. CDR3 sequence: CTSSPVSNQPPHF. The CDR3 DNA is TGCACCAGCAGCCCAGTTAGCAATCAGCCCCCGCATTTT.